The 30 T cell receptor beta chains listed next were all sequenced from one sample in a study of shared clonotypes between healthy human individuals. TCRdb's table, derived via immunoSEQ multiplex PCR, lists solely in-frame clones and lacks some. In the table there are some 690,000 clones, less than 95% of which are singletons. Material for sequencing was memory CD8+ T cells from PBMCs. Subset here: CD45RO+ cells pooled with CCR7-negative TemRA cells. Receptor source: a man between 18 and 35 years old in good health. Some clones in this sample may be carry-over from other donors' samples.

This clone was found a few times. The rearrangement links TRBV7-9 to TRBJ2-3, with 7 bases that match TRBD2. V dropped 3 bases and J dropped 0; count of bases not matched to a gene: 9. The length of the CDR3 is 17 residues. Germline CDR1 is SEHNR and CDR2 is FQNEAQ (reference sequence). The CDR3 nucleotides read TGTGCCAGCAGCTTCCCTCTACTAGCGACTAGCACAGATACGCAGTATTTT. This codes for CASSFPLLATSTDTQYF. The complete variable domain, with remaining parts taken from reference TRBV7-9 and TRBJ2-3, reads DTGVSQNPRHKITKRGQNVTFRCDPISEHNRLYWYRQTLGQGPEFLTYFQNEAQLEKSRLLSDRFSAERPKGSFSTLEIQRTEQGDSAMYLCASSFPLLATSTDTQYFGPGTRLTVL.

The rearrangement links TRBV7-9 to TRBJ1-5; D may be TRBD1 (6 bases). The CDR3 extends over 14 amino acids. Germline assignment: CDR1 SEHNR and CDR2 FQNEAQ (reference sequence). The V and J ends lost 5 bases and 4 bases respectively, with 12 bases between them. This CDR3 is CASSPQGRNQPQHF. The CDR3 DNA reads TGTGCCAGCAGCCCGCAGGGGAGAAATCAGCCCCAGCATTTT.

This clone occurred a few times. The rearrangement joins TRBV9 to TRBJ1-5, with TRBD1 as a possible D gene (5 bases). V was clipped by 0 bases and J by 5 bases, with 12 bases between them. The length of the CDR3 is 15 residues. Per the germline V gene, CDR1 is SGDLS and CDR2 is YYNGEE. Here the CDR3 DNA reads TGTGCCAGCAGCGTAGAGGGGAGGCCAGATCAGCCCCAGCATTTT. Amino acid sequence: CASSVEGRPDQPQHF.

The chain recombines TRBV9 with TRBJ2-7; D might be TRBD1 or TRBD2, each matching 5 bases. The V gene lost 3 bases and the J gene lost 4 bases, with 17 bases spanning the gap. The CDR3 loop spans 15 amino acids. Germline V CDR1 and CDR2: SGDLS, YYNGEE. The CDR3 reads CASSEGPTAVYEQYF. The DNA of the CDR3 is TGTGCCAGCAGCGAGGGACCAACCGCGGTTTACGAGCAGTACTTC.

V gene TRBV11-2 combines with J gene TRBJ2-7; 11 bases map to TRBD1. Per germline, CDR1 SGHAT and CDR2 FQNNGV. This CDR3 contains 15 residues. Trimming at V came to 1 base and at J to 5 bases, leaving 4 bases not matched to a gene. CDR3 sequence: CASSLGRTGGHEQYF. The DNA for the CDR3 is TGTGCCAGCAGCTTAGGAAGGACAGGGGGCCACGAGCAGTACTTC.

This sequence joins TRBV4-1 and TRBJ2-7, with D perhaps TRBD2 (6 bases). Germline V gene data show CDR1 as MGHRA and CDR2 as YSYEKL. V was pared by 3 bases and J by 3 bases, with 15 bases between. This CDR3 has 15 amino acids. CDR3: CASSQGGLFLYEQYF. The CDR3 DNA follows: TGCGCCAGCAGCCAGGGAGGACTATTCCTCTACGAGCAGTACTTC.

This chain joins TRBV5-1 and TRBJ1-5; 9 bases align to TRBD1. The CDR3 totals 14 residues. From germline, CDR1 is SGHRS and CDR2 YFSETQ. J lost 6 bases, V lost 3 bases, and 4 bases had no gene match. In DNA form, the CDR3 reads TGCGCCAGCAGCTCAGACAGGGGGGGTCAGCCCCAGCATTTT. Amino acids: CASSSDRGGQPQHF.

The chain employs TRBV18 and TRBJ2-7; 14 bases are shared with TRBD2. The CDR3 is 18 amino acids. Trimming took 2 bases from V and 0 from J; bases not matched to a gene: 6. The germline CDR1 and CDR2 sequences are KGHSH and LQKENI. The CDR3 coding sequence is TGTGCCAGCTCACCAGGGACTAGCGGGAGAGTCCCCTCCTACGAGCAGTACTTC. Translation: CASSPGTSGRVPSYEQYF.

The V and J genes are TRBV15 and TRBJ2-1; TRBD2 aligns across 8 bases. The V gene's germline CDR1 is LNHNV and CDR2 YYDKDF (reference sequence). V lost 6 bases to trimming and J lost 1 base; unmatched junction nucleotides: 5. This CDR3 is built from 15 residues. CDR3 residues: CATSWGLESYNEQFF. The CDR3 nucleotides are TGTGCCACCAGTTGGGGACTAGAGTCCTACAATGAGCAGTTCTTC.

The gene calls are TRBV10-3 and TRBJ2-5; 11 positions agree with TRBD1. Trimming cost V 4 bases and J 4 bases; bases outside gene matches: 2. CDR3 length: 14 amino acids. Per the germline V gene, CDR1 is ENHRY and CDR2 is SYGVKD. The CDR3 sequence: CAISGTGGPETQYF. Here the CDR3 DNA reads TGTGCCATCAGTGGGACAGGGGGCCCAGAGACCCAGTACTTC.

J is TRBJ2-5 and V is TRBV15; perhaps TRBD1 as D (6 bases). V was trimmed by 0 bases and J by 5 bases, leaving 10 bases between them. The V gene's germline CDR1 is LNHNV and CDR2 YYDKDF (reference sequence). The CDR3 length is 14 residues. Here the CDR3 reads CATSREGAGETQYF. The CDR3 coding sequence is TGTGCCACCAGCAGAGAGGGGGCTGGGGAGACCCAGTACTTC.

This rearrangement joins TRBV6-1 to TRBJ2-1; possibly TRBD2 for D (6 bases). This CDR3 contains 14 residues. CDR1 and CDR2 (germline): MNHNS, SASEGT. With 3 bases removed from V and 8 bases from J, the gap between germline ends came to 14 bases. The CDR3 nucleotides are TGTGCCAGCAGTGACTTACTAGCTCCGGATGAGCAGTTCTTC. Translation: CASSDLLAPDEQFF.

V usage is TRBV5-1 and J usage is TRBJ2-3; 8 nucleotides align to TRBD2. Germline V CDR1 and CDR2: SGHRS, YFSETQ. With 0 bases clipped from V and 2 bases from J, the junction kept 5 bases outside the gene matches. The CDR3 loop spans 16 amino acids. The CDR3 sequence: CASSLVAGGATDTQYF. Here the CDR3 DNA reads TGCGCCAGCAGCTTGGTGGCGGGAGGTGCCACAGATACGCAGTATTTT.

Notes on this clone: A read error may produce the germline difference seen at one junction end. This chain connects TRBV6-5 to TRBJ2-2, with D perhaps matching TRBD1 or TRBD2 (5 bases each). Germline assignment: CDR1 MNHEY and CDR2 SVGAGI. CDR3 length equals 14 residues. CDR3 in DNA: TGTGCCATCGACCTTGGGGCGGAACACCGGGGAGCTGTTTTT. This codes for CAIDLGAEHRGAVF.

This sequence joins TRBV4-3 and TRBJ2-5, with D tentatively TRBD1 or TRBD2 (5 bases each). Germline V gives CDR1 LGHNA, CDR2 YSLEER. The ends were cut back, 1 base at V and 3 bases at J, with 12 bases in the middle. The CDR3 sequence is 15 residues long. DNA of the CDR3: TGCGCCAGCAGCCAAGGAAGTGGGGGAAAAGAGACCCAGTACTTC. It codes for CASSQGSGGKETQYF.

Here the CDR3 reads CASSLAPTTSGDYNEQFF. For the CDR3, the DNA is TGTGCCAGCAGCTTAGCTCCGACGACTAGCGGAGATTACAATGAGCAGTTCTTC. V gene TRBV7-9 combines with J gene TRBJ2-1; 9 nucleotides line up with TRBD2. Germline loops: CDR1 SEHNR, CDR2 FQNEAQ (reference sequence). Losses at the gene ends were 0 bases for V and 4 bases for J; bases not matched to a gene: 10. The CDR3 extends over 18 amino acids.

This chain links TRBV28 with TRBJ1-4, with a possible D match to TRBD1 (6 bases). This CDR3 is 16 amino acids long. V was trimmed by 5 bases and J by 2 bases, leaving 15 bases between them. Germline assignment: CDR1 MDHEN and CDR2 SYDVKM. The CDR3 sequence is CASSPRGDRTNEKLFF. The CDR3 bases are TGTGCCAGCAGTCCCCGGGGAGACAGGACTAATGAAAAACTGTTTTTT.

The CDR3 sequence is CASSLTGVKETQYF. CDR3 sequence (DNA): TGTGCCAGCAGCTTGACAGGGGTTAAGGAGACCCAGTACTTC. This rearrangement joins TRBV5-6 to TRBJ2-5, with TRBD1 identical over 7 bases. The CDR3 extends over 14 amino acids. Germline V gives CDR1 SGHDT, CDR2 YYEEEE. V gave up 1 base and J gave up 5 bases; unmatched junction bases: 5.

The CDR3 loop reads CASSYSEANEKLFF. CDR3 sequence (DNA): TGTGCCAGCAGTTACTCGGAAGCTAATGAAAAACTGTTTTTT. The chain carries TRBV6-5 and TRBJ1-4; unclear D gene. Trimming pared 0 bases from V and 3 bases from J, leaving 5 bases between. CDR3 length: 14 residues. Germline CDR1 MNHEY, CDR2 SVGAGI.

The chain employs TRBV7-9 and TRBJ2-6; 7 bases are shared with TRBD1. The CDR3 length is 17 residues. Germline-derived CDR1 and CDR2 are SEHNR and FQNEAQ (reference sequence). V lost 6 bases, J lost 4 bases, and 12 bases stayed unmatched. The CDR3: CASRNRQGLYGANVLTF. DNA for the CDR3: TGTGCCAGCAGAAATCGACAGGGATTGTACGGGGCCAACGTCCTGACTTTC. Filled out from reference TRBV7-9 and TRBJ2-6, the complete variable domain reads DTGVSQNPRHKITKRGQNVTFRCDPISEHNRLYWYRQTLGQGPEFLTYFQNEAQLEKSRLLSDRFSAERPKGSFSTLEIQRTEQGDSAMYLCASRNRQGLYGANVLTFGAGSRLTVL.

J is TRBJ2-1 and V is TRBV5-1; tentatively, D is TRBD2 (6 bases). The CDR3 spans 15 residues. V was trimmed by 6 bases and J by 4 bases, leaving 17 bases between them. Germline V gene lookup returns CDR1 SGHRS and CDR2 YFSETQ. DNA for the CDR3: TGCGCCAGCAACCGCGGGACTGGGGGATACAATGAGCAGTTCTTC. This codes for CASNRGTGGYNEQFF.

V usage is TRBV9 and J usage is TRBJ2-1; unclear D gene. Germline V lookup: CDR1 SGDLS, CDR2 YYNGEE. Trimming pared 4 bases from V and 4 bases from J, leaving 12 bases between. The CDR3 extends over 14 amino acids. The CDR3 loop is CASSLPGSYNEQFF. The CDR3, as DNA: TGTGCCAGCAGCCTCCCCGGGTCGTACAATGAGCAGTTCTTC.

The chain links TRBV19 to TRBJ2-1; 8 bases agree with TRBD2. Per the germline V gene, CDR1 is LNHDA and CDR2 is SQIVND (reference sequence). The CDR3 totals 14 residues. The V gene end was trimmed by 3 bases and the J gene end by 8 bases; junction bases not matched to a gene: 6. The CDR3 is CASSMEGAGDEQFF. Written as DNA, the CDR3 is TGTGCCAGTAGTATGGAGGGAGCGGGGGATGAGCAGTTCTTC.

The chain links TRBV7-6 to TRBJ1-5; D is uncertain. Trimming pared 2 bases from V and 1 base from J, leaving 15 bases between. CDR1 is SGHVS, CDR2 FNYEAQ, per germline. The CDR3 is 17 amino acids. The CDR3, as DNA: TGTGCCAGCAGCTTATTAGCGGGTTTTGTGAGCAATCAGCCCCAGCATTTT. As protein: CASSLLAGFVSNQPQHF.

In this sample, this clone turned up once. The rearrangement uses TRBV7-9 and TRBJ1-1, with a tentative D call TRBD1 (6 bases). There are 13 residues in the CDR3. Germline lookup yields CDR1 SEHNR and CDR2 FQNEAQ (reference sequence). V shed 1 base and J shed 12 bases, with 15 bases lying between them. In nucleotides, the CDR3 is TGTGCCAGCAGCTTAGTCCCGTCAGGGGAAACTTTCTTT. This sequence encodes CASSLVPSGETFF.

For the CDR3, the DNA is TGTGCCAGCAGCGACATCCGGACAGAGGGAGAGCAGTACTTC. This encodes CASSDIRTEGEQYF. The V and J genes are TRBV5-5 and TRBJ2-7, with D maybe TRBD1 (6 bases). V was clipped by 4 bases and J by 7 bases, with 18 bases between them. This CDR3 comprises 14 residues. Germline V gene data show CDR1 as SGHKS and CDR2 as YYEKEE (reference sequence).

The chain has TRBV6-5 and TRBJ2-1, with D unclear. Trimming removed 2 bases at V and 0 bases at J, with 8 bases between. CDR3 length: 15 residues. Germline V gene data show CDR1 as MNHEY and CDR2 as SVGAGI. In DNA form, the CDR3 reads TGTGCCAGCAGTTACAGTTACTACTCCTACAATGAGCAGTTCTTC. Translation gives CASSYSYYSYNEQFF.

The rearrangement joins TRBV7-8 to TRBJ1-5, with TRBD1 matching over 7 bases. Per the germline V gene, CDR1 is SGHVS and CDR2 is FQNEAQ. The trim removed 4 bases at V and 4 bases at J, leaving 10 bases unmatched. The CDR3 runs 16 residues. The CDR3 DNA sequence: TGTGCCAGCAGCTCCACTCGGGACAGTGGAAATCAGCCCCAGCATTTT. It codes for CASSSTRDSGNQPQHF.

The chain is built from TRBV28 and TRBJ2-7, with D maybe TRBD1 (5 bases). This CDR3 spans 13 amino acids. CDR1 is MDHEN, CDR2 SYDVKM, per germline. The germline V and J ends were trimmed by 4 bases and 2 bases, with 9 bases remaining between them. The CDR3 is CASSWTRTYEQYF. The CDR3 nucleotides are TGTGCCAGCAGTTGGACAAGAACCTACGAGCAGTACTTC.

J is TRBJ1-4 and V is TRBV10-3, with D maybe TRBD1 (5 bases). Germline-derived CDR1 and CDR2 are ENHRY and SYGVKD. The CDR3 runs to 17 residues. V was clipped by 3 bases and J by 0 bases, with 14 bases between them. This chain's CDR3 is CAISDTYRKATNEKLFF. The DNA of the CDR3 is TGTGCCATCAGTGACACATACAGGAAAGCAACTAATGAAAAACTGTTTTTT.